A selection of T cell receptor beta chains follows, all from one sample in a study of blood T cell repertoires in COVID-19. Assay: immunoSEQ multiplex PCR; the TCRdb copy retains only in-frame clones and omits some. Found here are over 100,000 clones, about 91% of them singletons; the top ten hold approximately 10%. Sequences were obtained from peripheral blood. Source of these receptors: a man aged 45-65 years with acute or convalescent COVID-19. Each CDR3 is given with its conserved first and last residue. A D gene is named only where the DNA matches it firmly. Size tells how often a clone was seen (once, few, many) or the class of an expanded clone, and some rows leave it out.

>TRBD1|-|TRBJ1-1|TRBV2
CASSGGTGVTEAFF
TGTGCCAGCAGTGGTGGGACAGGGGTGACTGAAGCTTTCTTT
>-|-|TRBJ2-3|TRBV5-1
CASSLESGTTDTQYF
TGCGCCAGCAGCTTGGAGTCGGGAACAACAGATACGCAGTATTTT
>-|-|TRBJ2-6|TRBV27
CASSLYSGANVLTF
TGTGCCAGCAGTCTTTACTCTGGGGCCAACGTCCTGACTTTC
>TRBD2|-|TRBJ2-6|TRBV3-1/TRBV3-2
CASSQEAGVASGANVLTF
TGTGCCAGCAGCCAAGAAGCGGGGGTAGCGTCTGGGGCCAACGTCCTGACTTTC
>-|-|TRBJ1-4|TRBV18
CASSRATNEKLFF
TGTGCCAGCTCGCGAGCAACTAATGAAAAACTGTTTTTT
>-|-|TRBJ1-4|TRBV12-5
CASRQSGGFGEKLFF
TGTGCTAGTCGCCAATCGGGGGGCTTTGGGGAAAAACTGTTTTTT
>TRBD1|-|TRBJ1-3|TRBV5-6
CASSLDRGTSGNTIYF
TGTGCCAGCAGCCTAGACAGGGGGACGTCTGGAAACACCATATATTTT
>TRBD2|-|TRBJ2-7|TRBV11-1
CASSLGTSGSYEQYF
TGTGCCAGCAGCCTCGGGACTAGCGGGAGCTACGAGCAGTACTTC
>-|-|TRBJ1-1|TRBV7-8
CASSPDRRGRDTEAFF
TGTGCCAGCAGCCCAGACAGGAGAGGAAGGGACACTGAAGCTTTCTTT
>-|-|TRBJ1-1|TRBV6-5
CASRAGLEAFF
TGTGCCAGCAGGGCAGGCCTTGAAGCTTTCTTT
>-|-|TRBJ1-1|TRBV27
CASSFGGRGTEAFF
TGTGCCAGCAGTTTCGGGGGAAGAGGCACTGAAGCTTTCTTT
>-|-|TRBJ1-1|TRBV2
CASSGERGGTEAFF
TGTGCCAGCAGTGGAGAAAGGGGAGGCACTGAAGCTTTCTTT
>-|-|TRBJ1-2|TRBV6-6
CASKSAGEGYGYTF
TGTGCCAGCAAGTCGGCGGGAGAGGGCTATGGCTACACCTTC
>TRBD1|-|TRBJ2-7|TRBV5-1
CASTSGTGFSYEQYF
TGCGCCAGCACATCCGGGACAGGGTTCTCCTACGAGCAGTACTTC
>-|-|TRBJ1-1|TRBV19
CASSILSGDTEAFF
TGTGCCAGTAGTATATTATCGGGGGACACTGAAGCTTTCTTT
>-|-|TRBJ1-3|TRBV28
CASSLTAGAGNTIYF
TGTGCCAGCAGTTTAACGGCAGGGGCAGGAAACACCATATATTTT
>-|-|TRBJ1-2|TRBV29-1
CSVALGKRYGYTF
TGCAGCGTTGCGCTAGGGAAGCGGTATGGCTACACCTTC
>TRBD1|-|TRBJ2-4|TRBV29-1
CSVEGQGRDIQYF
TGCAGCGTTGAAGGACAGGGAAGAGACATTCAGTACTTC
>-|-|TRBJ1-5|TRBV6-5
CASSLTSSNQPQHF
TGTGCCAGCAGTCTTACGAGTAGCAATCAGCCCCAGCATTTT
>TRBD2|-|TRBJ2-1|TRBV5-6
CASSLLKGPAGDNEQFF
TGTGCCAGCAGCTTGCTTAAGGGTCCAGCGGGAGACAATGAGCAGTTCTTC
>-|once|TRBJ1-4|TRBV6-1
CASSEGGLGEKLFF
TGTGCCAGCAGTGAAGGGGGACTAGGCGAAAAACTGTTTTTT
>-|-|TRBJ2-4|TRBV2
CASSVEGGVYF
TGTGCCAGCAGTGTAGAGGGTGGTGTGTACTTC
>TRBD1|once|TRBJ2-3|TRBV19
CASSVTGTGVDTQYF
TGTGCCAGTAGTGTTACCGGGACAGGGGTGGATACGCAGTATTTT
>-|-|TRBJ1-2|TRBV15
CATRITGNYGYTF
TGTGCCACCAGGATCACAGGGAACTATGGCTACACCTTC
>-|-|TRBJ1-5|TRBV7-9
CASSLGTLPNQPQHF
TGTGCCAGCAGCCTCGGGACTCTCCCCAATCAGCCCCAGCATTTT
>-|-|TRBJ2-2|TRBV9
CASSAQNTGELFF
TGTGCCAGCAGCGCCCAAAACACCGGGGAGCTGTTTTTT
>-|-|TRBJ2-4|TRBV9
CASSVGGPSIQYF
TGTGCCAGCAGCGTCGGGGGACCCAGCATTCAGTACTTC
>-|once|TRBJ1-3|TRBV7-2
CASSPEVASSGNTIYF
TGTGCCAGCAGCCCGGAGGTAGCTAGCTCTGGAAACACCATATATTTT
>TRBD1|few|TRBJ1-4|TRBV30
CAWNHRGLGEKLFF
TGTGCCTGGAACCACAGGGGGCTGGGGGAAAAACTGTTTTTT
>-|-|TRBJ1-1|TRBV29-1
CSVEGGGLGTEAFF
TGCAGCGTTGAAGGGGGGGGCTTAGGCACTGAAGCTTTCTTT
>-|once|TRBJ1-5|TRBV7-2
CASSLEGAGARNQPQHF
TGTGCCAGCAGCTTAGAAGGCGCGGGGGCGAGGAATCAGCCCCAGCATTTT
>-|few|TRBJ2-7|TRBV7-9
CASSLVGTLALEQYF
TGTGCCAGCAGCTTAGTCGGGACACTGGCTCTCGAGCAGTACTTC
>-|few|TRBJ1-4|TRBV2
CASSELGPHSGEKLFF
TGTGCCAGCAGTGAATTGGGGCCTCATAGCGGTGAAAAACTGTTTTTT
>TRBD1|-|TRBJ2-3|TRBV5-1
CASRGTGGADTQYF
TGCGCCAGCAGGGGGACAGGGGGCGCAGATACGCAGTATTTT
>TRBD1|-|TRBJ2-4|TRBV13
CASSRRDRGMAKNIQYF
TGTGCCAGCAGCCGCCGGGACAGGGGAATGGCCAAAAACATTCAGTACTTC
>TRBD1|few|TRBJ1-1|TRBV5-1
CASTPGQGFTEAFF
TGCGCCAGCACCCCGGGACAGGGGTTCACTGAAGCTTTCTTT
>-|-|TRBJ1-3|TRBV4-2
CASSLLETGNTIYF
TGTGCCAGCAGCCTTTTAGAAACTGGAAACACCATATATTTT
>-|-|TRBJ1-3|TRBV11-2
CASSSPHIANTIYF
TGTGCCAGCAGCTCCCCACATATTGCAAACACCATATATTTT
>TRBD1|few|TRBJ2-2|TRBV9
CASSLGQVAGELFF
TGTGCCAGCAGCCTGGGACAGGTTGCCGGGGAGCTGTTTTTT
>-|once|TRBJ1-2|TRBV3-1/TRBV3-2
CASSHRTRGYTF
TGTGCCAGCAGCCATAGGACTCGTGGCTACACCTTC
>TRBD1|-|TRBJ1-2|TRBV5-1
CASSSSGTGNYGYTF
TGCGCCAGCAGCTCCTCCGGGACAGGCAACTATGGCTACACCTTC
>-|-|TRBJ1-5|TRBV20-1
CSASVRDYSNQPQHF
TGCAGTGCTAGTGTTCGAGATTATAGCAATCAGCCCCAGCATTTT
>-|-|TRBJ1-5|TRBV19
CASSISGGVQPQHF
TGTGCCAGTAGTATTTCCGGGGGTGTTCAGCCCCAGCATTTT
>-|-|TRBJ1-1|TRBV5-1
CASSRFRQTNTEAFF
TGCGCCAGCAGCCGCTTCCGACAGACGAACACTGAAGCTTTCTTT
>-|-|TRBJ2-7|TRBV5-1
CASSLGQGLVYEQYF
TGCGCCAGCAGCTTGGGCCAGGGGCTGGTATACGAGCAGTACTTC
>TRBD1|-|TRBJ2-7|TRBV18
CASSRQGEQYF
TGTGCCAGCTCACGACAGGGCGAGCAGTACTTC
>-|few|TRBJ1-5|TRBV28
CASSFEGIRPQHF
TGTGCCAGCAGTTTCGAGGGTATACGGCCCCAGCATTTT
>TRBD1|-|TRBJ2-2|TRBV7-9
CASSPRDRESGELFF
TGTGCCAGCAGCCCGAGGGACAGGGAGTCCGGGGAGCTGTTTTTT
>-|-|TRBJ2-7|TRBV28
CASSSRTSEGF
TGTGCCAGCAGTTCACGAACCTCAGAGGGCTTC
>-|-|TRBJ2-3|TRBV28
CASSSSRARDYTQYF
TGTGCCAGCAGTTCCTCGAGAGCCAGAGACTATACGCAGTATTTT
>-|once|TRBJ1-5|TRBV7-8
CASSLVPQGSSNQPQHF
TGTGCCAGCAGCTTAGTTCCCCAGGGTTCTAGCAATCAGCCCCAGCATTTT
>-|-|TRBJ2-7|TRBV7-9
CASSLERRSYEQYF
TGTGCCAGCAGCTTAGAGCGCCGGTCCTACGAGCAGTACTTC
>TRBD2|-|TRBJ2-7|TRBV27
CASSGTRGPYEQYF
TGTGCCAGCAGTGGGACTAGGGGCCCTTACGAGCAGTACTTC
>-|once|TRBJ1-2|TRBV15
CATQLETGTYGYTF
TGTGCCACCCAACTCGAGACAGGAACCTATGGCTACACCTTC